This TCR beta chain originates from a study of T cell responses to AZD1222 COVID-19 vaccine. General study points: White British people made up most donors, females outnumbered males, and clonal diversity was possibly underestimated. Repertoires in all cases were sampled only once the peak T cell response had passed. Recipients of AZD1222 seropositive at baseline numbered only 6 or 7.

The CDR3 runs to 16 residues. Germline V gene data show CDR1 as SGHTA and CDR2 as FQGNSA. The V gene end was trimmed by 5 bases and the J gene end by 0 bases; junction bases not matched to a gene: 6. Concerning this clone: Its target is not known.

Data came from immunoSEQ multiplex PCR; TCRdb stores just in-frame clones and leaves some out. Here the sample spans roughly 100,000 clones, roughly 87% being singletons. This rearrangement joins TRBV7-2 to TRBJ1-3, with 8 bases identical to TRBD1. The source was peripheral blood, collected 28 days after the second AZD1222 dose. The TCR sequence derives from an adult who received the AZD1222 COVID-19 vaccine. CDR3 in amino acids: CASSPRQGSSGNTIYF. The CDR3 coding sequence is TGTGCCAGCAGCCCCCGACAGGGGAGCTCTGGAAACACCATATATTTT.